The sequence of this T cell receptor (beta chain) was determined in a study of human thymus T cells (dated by TCRdb to 2018 to 2020). Describing the broader study: The study described the TCR alpha and beta repertoires in under ten infant thymus samples and a few matching peripheral blood samples. Donor ages ranged from about 6 to 250 days, and the cohort comprised five to seven male and a couple of female infants. The full study reports these points: Highly overlapping thymic TCR repertoires among unrelated individuals were reported in the related research. Usage of V and J gene segments appeared to be biased in both the thymic and the peripheral blood repertoires. Thymus samples yielded on average roughly 790,000 unique TCRB clonotypes, compared with 80,000 to 85,000 from blood samples.

About this clone itself: It lacks a known antigen. The record has no base qualities; no much larger clone is one base away.

The CDR3 holds 13 amino acids from the cysteine to the phenylalanine. Solely the CDR3 DNA is kept, with 39 bases framed from the first base. Looking up the germline V gene (reference sequence) yields CDR1 MNHNY and CDR2 SVGAGI. Here V drops 9 bases and J drops 2 bases, and the junction holds 7 bases not matched to any gene. The thymus tissue came from surgical resects taken out during corrective cardiac surgery. In Finland, the donors were immunologically healthy infants who were having open corrective cardiac surgery for congenital heart defects. After being mechanically released from the tissue, thymocytes were kept at -70 degrees C in pellets of roughly 10-33 million cells. A QIAsymphony instrument was used to extract genomic DNA from frozen cell pellets. The immunoSEQ multiplex PCR assay was used to amplify the TCRB and TCRAD loci from a standardized amount of quality-controlled genomic DNA. Amplicons spanned the V(D)J region at a length sufficient to cover the CDR3 and identify V and J genes. Amplicon sequencing was performed on an Illumina platform through the commercial immunoSEQ service. From the authors' description of their analysis: Primer bias and sequencing errors were corrected using previously described methods, and TCRAD and TCRB definitions followed the IMGT database. Analysis of the repertoires was done with immunoSEQ Analyzer 3.0 and VDJTools and included basic statistics, V/J segment usage, diversity estimates, rarefaction and pairwise overlap. To estimate diversity, the Chao1, ChaoE, Efron-Thisted, Shannon and inverse Simpson indices were applied, and diversity was also estimated on datasets down-sampled to the smallest sample. Repertoire overlap was determined by strict matching of CDR3 nucleotide sequence, V gene and J gene, and Jaccard-based multidimensional scaling clustering was applied. The source is immuneACCESS, and TCRdb retained only in-frame sequences with V and J called. Part of the clones is not carried over; for the studies checked, unresolved V genes explain less than half of this, and the remainder is unexplained. Clone size and the V and J calls come from that table; the DNA yielded D and trimming. The sample has roughly 77,000 clones on record, 85% to 95% of them singletons. The top ten constitute about 0.03% of the sample.

The chain links TRBV6-6 with TRBJ2-7, with 7 central nucleotides matching TRBD2. What was sequenced was thymus tissue. The receptor's source is a girl younger than two with a congenital heart defect but otherwise immunologically healthy. The CDR3 region: CASRGGPAYEQYF. In nucleotide form, the sequence is TGTGCCAGTCGGGGAGGGCCAGCCTACGAGCAGTACTTC.